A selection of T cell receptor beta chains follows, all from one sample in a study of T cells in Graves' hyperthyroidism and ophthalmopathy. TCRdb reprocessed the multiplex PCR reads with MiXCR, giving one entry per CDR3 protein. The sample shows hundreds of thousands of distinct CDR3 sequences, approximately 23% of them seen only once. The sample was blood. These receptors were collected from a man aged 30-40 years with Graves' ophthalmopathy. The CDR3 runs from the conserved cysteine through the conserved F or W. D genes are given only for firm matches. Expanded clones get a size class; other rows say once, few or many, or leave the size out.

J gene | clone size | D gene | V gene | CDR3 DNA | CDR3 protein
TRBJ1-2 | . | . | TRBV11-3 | TGTGCCAGCAGCGGAGGCAGTTATTCCCTGGGTGGCTACACCTTC | CASSGGSYSLGGYTF
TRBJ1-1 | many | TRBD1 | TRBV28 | TGTGCCACTTTTACAGGGGGCACTGAAGCTTTCTTT | CATFTGGTEAFF
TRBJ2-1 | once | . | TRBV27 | TGTGCCAGCAGGCGGCAGGGGGGTAGTTTGCCATACAATGAGCAGTTCTTC | CASRRQGGSLPYNEQFF
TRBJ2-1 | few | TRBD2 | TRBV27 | TGTGCCAGCAGCGGACTAGCGGGAGTAGGAGAGGCTAATGAGCAGTTCTTC | CASSGLAGVGEANEQFF
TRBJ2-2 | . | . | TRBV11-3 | TGTGCCAGCAGCCCGTCTGGGGGGAAGTTGTTTTTT | CASSPSGGKLFF
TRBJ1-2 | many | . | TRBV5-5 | TGTGCCAGCAGCCCGAACACAGGGAGGACAGATGGCTACACCTTC | CASSPNTGRTDGYTF
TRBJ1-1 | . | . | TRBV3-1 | TGTGCCAGCAGCCAAGAATTGGGCAGCTTTAACACTGAAGCTTTCTTT | CASSQELGSFNTEAFF
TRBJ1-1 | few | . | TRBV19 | TGTGCCAGTAGTTTAACAGGGCCCCTTGCCACTGAAGCTTTCTTT | CASSLTGPLATEAFF
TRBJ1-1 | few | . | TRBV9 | TGTGCCAGCAGCGGAACAGGGTTCGGCACTGAAGCTTTCTTT | CASSGTGFGTEAFF
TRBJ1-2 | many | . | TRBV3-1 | TGTGCCAGCAGCCAAGATGCGATAAATCGATATGGCTACACCTTC | CASSQDAINRYGYTF
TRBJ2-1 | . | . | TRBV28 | TGTGCCAGCAGCCGGACTTTATCCAATGAGCAGTTCTTC | CASSRTLSNEQFF
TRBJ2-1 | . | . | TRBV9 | TGTGCCAGCAGCGTCTTAGATTCGCCTGAGCAGTTCTTC | CASSVLDSPEQFF
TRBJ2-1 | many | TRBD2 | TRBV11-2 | TGTGCCAGCAGCATATTAGGGGGCTCTGTGGCTAGCGGGGACAATGAGCAGTTCTTC | CASSILGGSVASGDNEQFF
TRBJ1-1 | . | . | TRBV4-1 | TGCGCCAGCAGCCAGGATATACAGAAATTGAACACTGAAGCTTTCTTT | CASSQDIQKLNTEAFF
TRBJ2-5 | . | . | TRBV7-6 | TGTGCCAGCAGCCCCGGCGGGGCGATTATAAAGACCCAGTACTTC | CASSPGGAIIKTQYF
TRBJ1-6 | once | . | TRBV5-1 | TGCGCCAGCAGCTTGTACGGCCCTTATAATTCACCCCTCCACTTT | CASSLYGPYNSPLHF
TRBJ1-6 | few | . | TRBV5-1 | TGCGCCAGCGGAACCGGGAAGGAGGGTTCACCCCTCCACTTT | CASGTGKEGSPLHF
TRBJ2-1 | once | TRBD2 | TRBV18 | TGTGCCAGCTCACCACCGGGACTAGGTGGGGCGGGTGAGCAGTTCTTC | CASSPPGLGGAGEQFF
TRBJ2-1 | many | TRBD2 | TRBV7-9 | TGTGCCAGCAGCTTATGGACTAGCGACAATGAGCAGTTCTTC | CASSLWTSDNEQFF
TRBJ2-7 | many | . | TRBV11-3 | TGTGCCAGCAGCTTCGGGGCGCGAGAGCAGTACTTC | CASSFGAREQYF
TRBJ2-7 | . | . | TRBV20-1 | TGCAGTGCTAAGGCGGCGGGTCTTGGGTACGAGCAGTACTTC | CSAKAAGLGYEQYF
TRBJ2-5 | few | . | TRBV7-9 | TGTGCCAGCAGCTTCCCGGACATCCAAGAGACCCAGTACTTC | CASSFPDIQETQYF